One and the same sample provided the 8 T cell receptor beta chains below, sequenced in a study of identical twins. TCRdb re-called the 5' RACE reads through MiXCR, storing one row per CDR3 protein. The sample comprises about 1.7 million distinct CDR3 sequences, under 35% of which are singletons, and more than 0.25% rests with the top ten. Sequenced sample: cord blood. These receptors were collected from a newborn girl in good health.

The chain combines TRBV4-1 with TRBJ2-3; D gene unclear. This CDR3 comprises 17 residues. V lost 1 base and J 0 bases, leaving 14 bases between the germline ends. Per germline, CDR1 MGHRA and CDR2 YSYEKL. The CDR3 spells CASSQVGRTPSTDTQYF. The DNA for the CDR3 is TGCGCCAGCAGCCAAGTAGGGCGGACCCCAAGCACAGATACGCAGTATTTT.

The CDR3 coding sequence is TGTGCCAGCAGGTGGGGCAGTCTCAATCAGCCCCAGCATTTT. The encoded protein is CASRWGSLNQPQHF. This chain joins TRBV6-2 or TRBV6-3 and TRBJ1-5, with D possibly being TRBD1 (5 bases). The CDR3 totals 14 residues. Per germline, CDR1 MNHEY and CDR2 SVGEGT. Trimming left V 6 bases short and J 3 bases short, with 12 bases between.

This clonotype showed up just a few times. J is TRBJ2-7 and V is TRBV5-1; 9 positions match TRBD1. CDR1 is SGHRS and CDR2 is YFSETQ in the germline V gene. The CDR3 contains 13 residues. With 2 bases clipped from V and 5 bases from J, the junction kept 2 bases outside the gene matches. The CDR3 DNA follows: TGCGCCAGCAGCTTTTGGACAGGGGACGAGCAGTACTTC. Translating it yields CASSFWTGDEQYF.

The J gene is TRBJ2-1, the V gene TRBV6-1, with D possibly matching TRBD2 (6 bases). Germline lookup yields CDR1 MNHNS and CDR2 SASEGT. The CDR3 totals 16 residues. V was shortened by 4 bases and J by 2 bases, with 15 bases between the two germline ends. CDR3 in DNA: TGTGCCAGCAGTGTGATCCGCGGGACCGCCTACAATGAGCAGTTCTTC. It yields the protein CASSVIRGTAYNEQFF.

The chain joins TRBV2 to TRBJ2-7; 9 bases line up with TRBD2. The V gene end was trimmed by 0 bases and the J gene end by 7 bases; junction bases not matched to a gene: 7. From germline, CDR1 is SNHLY and CDR2 FYNNEI. The CDR3 length is 15 residues. The CDR3 protein is CASSEAGLAYNEQYF. CDR3 bases: TGTGCCAGCAGTGAAGCGGGACTAGCCTACAATGAGCAGTACTTC.

The chain uses TRBV24-1 and TRBJ2-1, with D unresolved. Germline V gene lookup returns CDR1 KGHDR and CDR2 SFDVKD. Trimming shortened V by 2 bases and J by 1 base, and 11 bases separated the two germline ends. CDR3 size: 16 residues. The CDR3 sequence: CATSDSLAQSYNEQFF. DNA for the CDR3: TGTGCCACCAGTGATTCCCTCGCCCAATCCTACAATGAGCAGTTCTTC.

The rearrangement uses TRBV3-1 and TRBJ2-1, with 9 bases lining up with TRBD1. With 6 bases clipped from V and 2 bases from J, the junction kept 8 bases outside the gene matches. The length of the CDR3 is 16 residues. Germline loops: CDR1 LGHDT, CDR2 YNNKEL (reference sequence). The DNA of the CDR3 is TGTGCCAGCAGTCGGGACAGGGTGACCCCCTACAATGAGCAGTTCTTC. Its protein product is CASSRDRVTPYNEQFF.

The chain couples TRBV12-3 or TRBV12-4 to TRBJ2-5; no firm D call. CDR3 length: 14 residues. V dropped 1 base and J dropped 5 bases, with 11 bases sitting between them. CDR3 loop: CASSLGRAWETQYF. CDR3 nucleotide sequence: TGTGCCAGCAGTTTAGGGAGAGCGTGGGAGACCCAGTACTTC.